The clone carrying this TCR beta chain appeared a single time. This CDR3 is built from 16 residues. The V gene's germline CDR1 is MNHEY and CDR2 SMNVEV (reference sequence). V dropped 1 base and J dropped 4; count of bases not matched to a gene: 7. The source of the sample is a study of blood T cell repertoires in COVID-19. Whole-study context: Acute-phase and convalescent COVID-19 samples originated in the United States, Italy and Spain. Nucleic acid was either cDNA or gDNA, and it came from T cells, B-cell-depleted T cells, or PBMCs.

Original analysis: Amplification of reference gene primers provided the estimated nucleated cell counts. Libraries were prepared by immunoSEQ multiplex PCR; TCRdb keeps only in-frame clonotypes and omits some of them. Clone size and V and J calls were adopted from that table, with D and trimming inferred from the DNA. The sample has about 83,000 clones, roughly 90% seen once. This clonotype originated in a woman aged 50 to 60 with active or convalescent COVID-19. The sequenced sample was peripheral blood. This chain joins TRBV27 and TRBJ1-2; 9 bases fit TRBD1. The CDR3: CASSLYGGQGIYGYTF. The DNA for the CDR3 is TGTGCCAGCAGTTTATACGGGGGACAGGGTATCTATGGCTACACCTTC.